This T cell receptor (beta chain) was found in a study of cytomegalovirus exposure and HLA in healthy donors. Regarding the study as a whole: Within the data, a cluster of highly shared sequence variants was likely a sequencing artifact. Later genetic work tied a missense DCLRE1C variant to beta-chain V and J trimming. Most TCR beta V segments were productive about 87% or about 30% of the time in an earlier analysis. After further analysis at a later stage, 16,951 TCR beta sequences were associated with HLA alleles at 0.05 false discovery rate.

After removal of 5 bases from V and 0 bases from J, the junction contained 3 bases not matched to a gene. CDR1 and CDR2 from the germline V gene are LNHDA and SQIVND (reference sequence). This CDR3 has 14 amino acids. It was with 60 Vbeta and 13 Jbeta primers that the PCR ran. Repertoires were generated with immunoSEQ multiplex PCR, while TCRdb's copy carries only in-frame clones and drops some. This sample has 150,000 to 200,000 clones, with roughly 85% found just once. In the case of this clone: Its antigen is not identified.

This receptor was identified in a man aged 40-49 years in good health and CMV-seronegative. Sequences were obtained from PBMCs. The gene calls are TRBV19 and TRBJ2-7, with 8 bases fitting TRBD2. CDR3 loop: CASSLSGSSYEQYF. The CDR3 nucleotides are TGTGCCAGTAGTCTCAGCGGGAGCTCCTACGAGCAGTACTTC. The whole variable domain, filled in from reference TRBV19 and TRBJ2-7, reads DGGITQSPKYLFRKEGQNVTLSCEQNLNHDAMYWYRQDPGQGLRLIYYSQIVNDFQKGDIAEGYSVSREKKESFPLTVTSAQKNPTAFYLCASSLSGSSYEQYFGPGTRLTVT.